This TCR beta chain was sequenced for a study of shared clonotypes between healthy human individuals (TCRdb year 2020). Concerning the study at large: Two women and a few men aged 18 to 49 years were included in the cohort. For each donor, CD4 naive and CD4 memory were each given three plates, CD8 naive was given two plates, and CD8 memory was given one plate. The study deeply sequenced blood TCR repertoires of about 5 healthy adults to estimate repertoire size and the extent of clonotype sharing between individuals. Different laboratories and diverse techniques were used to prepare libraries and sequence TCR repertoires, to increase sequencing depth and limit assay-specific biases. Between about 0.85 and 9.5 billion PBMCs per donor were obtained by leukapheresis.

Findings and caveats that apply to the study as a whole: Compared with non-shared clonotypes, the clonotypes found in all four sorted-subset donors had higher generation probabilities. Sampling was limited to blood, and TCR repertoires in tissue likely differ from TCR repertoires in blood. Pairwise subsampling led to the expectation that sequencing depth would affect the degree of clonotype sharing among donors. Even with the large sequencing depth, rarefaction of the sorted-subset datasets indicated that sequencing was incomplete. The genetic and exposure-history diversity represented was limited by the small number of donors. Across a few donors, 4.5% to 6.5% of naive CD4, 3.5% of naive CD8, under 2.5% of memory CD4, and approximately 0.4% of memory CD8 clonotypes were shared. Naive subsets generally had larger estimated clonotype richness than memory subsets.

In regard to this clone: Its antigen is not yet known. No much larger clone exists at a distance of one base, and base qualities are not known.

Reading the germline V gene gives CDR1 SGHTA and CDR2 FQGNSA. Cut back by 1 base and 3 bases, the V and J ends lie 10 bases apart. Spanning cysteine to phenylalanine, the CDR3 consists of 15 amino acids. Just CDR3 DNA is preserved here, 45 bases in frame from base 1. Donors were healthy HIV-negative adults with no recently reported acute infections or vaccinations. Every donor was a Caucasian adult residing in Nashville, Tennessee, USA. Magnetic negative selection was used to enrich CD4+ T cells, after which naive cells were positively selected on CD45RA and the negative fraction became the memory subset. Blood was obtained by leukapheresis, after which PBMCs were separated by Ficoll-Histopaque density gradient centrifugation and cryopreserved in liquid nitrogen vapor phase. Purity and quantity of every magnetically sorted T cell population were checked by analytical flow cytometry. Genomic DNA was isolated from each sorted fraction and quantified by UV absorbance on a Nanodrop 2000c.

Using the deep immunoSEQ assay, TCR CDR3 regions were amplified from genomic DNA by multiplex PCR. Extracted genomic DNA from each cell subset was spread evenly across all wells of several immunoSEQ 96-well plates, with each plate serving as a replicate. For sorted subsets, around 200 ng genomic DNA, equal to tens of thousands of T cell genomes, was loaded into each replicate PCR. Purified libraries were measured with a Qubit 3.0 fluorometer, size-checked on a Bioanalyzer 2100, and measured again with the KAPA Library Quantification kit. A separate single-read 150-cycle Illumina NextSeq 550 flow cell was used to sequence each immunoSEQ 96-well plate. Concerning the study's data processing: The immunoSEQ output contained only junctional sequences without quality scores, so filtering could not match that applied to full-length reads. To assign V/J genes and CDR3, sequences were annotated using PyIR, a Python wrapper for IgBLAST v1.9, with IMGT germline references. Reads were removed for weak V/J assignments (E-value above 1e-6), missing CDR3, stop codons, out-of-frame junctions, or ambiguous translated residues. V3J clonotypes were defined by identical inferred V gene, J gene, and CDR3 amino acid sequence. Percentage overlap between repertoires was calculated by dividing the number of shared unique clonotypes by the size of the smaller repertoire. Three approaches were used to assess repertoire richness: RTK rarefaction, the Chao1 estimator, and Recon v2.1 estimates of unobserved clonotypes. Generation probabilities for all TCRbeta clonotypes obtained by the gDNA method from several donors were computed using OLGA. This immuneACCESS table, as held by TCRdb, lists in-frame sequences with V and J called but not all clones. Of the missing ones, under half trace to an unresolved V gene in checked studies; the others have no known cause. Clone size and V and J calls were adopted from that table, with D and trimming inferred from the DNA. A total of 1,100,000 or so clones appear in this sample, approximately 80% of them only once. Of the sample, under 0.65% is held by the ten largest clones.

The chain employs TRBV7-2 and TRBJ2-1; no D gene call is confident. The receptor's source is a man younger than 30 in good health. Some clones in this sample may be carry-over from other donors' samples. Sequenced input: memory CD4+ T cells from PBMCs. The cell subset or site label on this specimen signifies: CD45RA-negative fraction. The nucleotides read TGTGCCAGCAGCTTAGGACCGAACATCTACAATGAGCAGTTCTTC. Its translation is CASSLGPNIYNEQFF.